Presented here are 5 T cell receptor beta chains from one specimen sequenced in a study of cytomegalovirus exposure and HLA in healthy donors. This PCR relied on a set of 60 Vbeta primers and 13 Jbeta primers. Produced via immunoSEQ multiplex PCR; TCRdb's table is partial and in-frame only. Of 150,000 to 200,000 clones in the sample, 81% were seen once. Sequencing was done on a sample of PBMCs. The receptors shown here come from a man in his forties or fifties in good health and CMV-seropositive.

The genes are TRBV28 and TRBJ1-5; D remains unclear. The CDR3 extends over 13 amino acids. V lost 5 bases and J 5 bases, leaving 10 bases between the germline ends. Germline assignment: CDR1 MDHEN and CDR2 SYDVKM. The CDR3 spells CASSQAFYQPQHF. The CDR3 DNA follows: TGTGCCAGCAGTCAGGCCTTTTATCAGCCCCAGCATTTT.

The chain joins TRBV29-1 to TRBJ2-7; D perhaps matches TRBD2 (6 bases). This CDR3 is built from 13 residues. V was cut by 6 bases and J by 0 bases, with 12 bases left in between. The germline gives CDR1 SQVTM, CDR2 ANQGSEA. In DNA form, the CDR3 reads TGCAGCGTCGGGACTCCAAGCTCCTACGAGCAGTACTTC. Amino acid sequence: CSVGTPSSYEQYF.

The sample holds a few counts of this clone. The chain is built from TRBV30 and TRBJ2-2, with 11 bases fitting TRBD2. V was pared by 3 bases and J by 7 bases, with 10 bases of the junction left unmatched. Germline loops: CDR1 GTSNPN, CDR2 SVGIG (reference sequence). The CDR3 covers 16 residues. The CDR3 reads CAWSLLAGAMGGELFF. The CDR3 nucleotides read TGTGCCTGGAGCCTACTAGCGGGGGCGATGGGCGGGGAGCTGTTTTTT.

The table lists this clone with a few counts. The chain has TRBV11-2 and TRBJ2-1; TRBD1 matches at 7 bases. J gave up 6 bases and V 5 bases, and 4 bases lay outside the gene matches. Germline assignment: CDR1 SGHAT and CDR2 FQNNGV. The CDR3 is 13 residues long. The CDR3 protein is CASSTGQTNEQFF. Here the CDR3 DNA reads TGTGCCAGCAGCACGGGACAGACCAATGAGCAGTTCTTC.

The V call is TRBV2, the J call TRBJ2-7; D might be TRBD1 (7 bases). This CDR3 has 15 residues. The germline CDR1 and CDR2 sequences are SNHLY and FYNNEI. Trimming shortened V by 7 bases and J by 2 bases, and 18 bases separated the two germline ends. CDR3 nucleotides: TGTGCCAGCACCCGTCAGGGGGGCAGCGCCTACGAGCAGTACTTC. Encoded protein: CASTRQGGSAYEQYF. The variable domain in full, completed from reference TRBV2 and TRBJ2-7, reads EPEVTQTPSHQVTQMGQEVILRCVPISNHLYFYWYRQILGQKVEFLVSFYNNEISEKSEIFDDQFSVERPDGSNFTLKIRSTKLEDSAMYFCASTRQGGSAYEQYFGPGTRLTVT.